The T cell receptor beta chain under discussion was sequenced for a study of spatial heterogeneity in lung cancer. Study background: Consistent detection of more beta-chain than alpha-chain sequences was observed.

Trimming left V 0 bases short and J 2 bases short, with 9 bases between. From germline, CDR1 is SGDLS and CDR2 YYNGEE. The CDR3 has 14 amino acids. In this sample, this clonotype turned up many times. Its target is unknown. Every TCR cDNA molecule bore a unique molecular identifier. TCRdb reprocessed the 5' RACE reads with MiXCR, giving one entry per CDR3 protein. The sample comprises under 100,000 distinct CDR3 sequences, 7.5% to 10% of which are singletons, and less than 9% rests with the top ten. Stated time point: sample taken at primary tumor resection. Unsorted whole RNA from tumor, nontumor lung or frozen PBMC underwent sequencing. The donors were about 72 patients with non-small cell lung cancer that was early-stage and untreated. Study-wide results and limits: Blood contained ubiquitous expanded tumor TCRs more at resection than at follow-up.

This TCR was recovered from a male donor with early-stage non-small cell lung cancer. The chain links TRBV9 to TRBJ2-7; the D gene is possibly TRBD1 (5 bases). Source: PBMCs, taken at surgery. The DNA of the CDR3 is TGTGCCAGCAGCGTAGCTGTGGACACCTACGAGCAGTACTTC. Encoded protein: CASSVAVDTYEQYF.